Listed below are T cell receptor beta chains from one sample, sequenced in a study of CD8 T cells in Susac syndrome. TCRdb re-called the immunoSEQ multiplex PCR reads through MiXCR, storing one row per CDR3 protein. The sample carries roughly 200,000 distinct CDR3 sequences, approximately 95% recorded once. The sequenced material came from CD4+ T cells from PBMCs. Receptor source: a human donor with multiple sclerosis. Both conserved end residues are trimmed from each CDR3. A D gene is named only where the DNA matches it firmly.

>TRBV4-2|TRBJ1-2|.
ASSQHPTNYGYT
>TRBV10-3|TRBJ2-1|.
ARDSREQF
>TRBV6-2/TRBV6-3|TRBJ1-1|.
ASRLADNSQAF
>TRBV11-2|TRBJ2-5|TRBD2
ASGRGVQETQY
>TRBV19|TRBJ2-1|TRBD1
ASSTGQGKTNEQF
>TRBV20-1|TRBJ2-1|TRBD2
SAIQARGAHNEQF
>TRBV2|TRBJ1-5|.
ASSEGERQPQH
>TRBV29-1|TRBJ2-5|.
SVEVRAEETQY
>TRBV30|TRBJ1-1|.
AWSVRGDTEAF
>TRBV7-8|TRBJ1-4|TRBD1
ASGVGQDNEKLF
>TRBV3-1|TRBJ2-1|.
ASSQDLTLGNEQF
>TRBV12-3/TRBV12-4|TRBJ1-5|.
ASSFNRRDQPQH
>TRBV29-1|TRBJ1-5|.
SVAEGNQPQH
>TRBV28|TRBJ2-1|TRBD1
ASSPTGGWKRNEQF
>TRBV4-1|TRBJ2-2|.
ASSQTRIKNTGELF
>TRBV18|TRBJ1-1|TRBD1
ASSPIPGTGTEAF
>TRBV5-6|TRBJ1-5|TRBD1
ASSKGQGVYQPQH
>TRBV3-1|TRBJ2-1|.
ASSQEIQNPYNEQF
>TRBV20-1|TRBJ2-1|TRBD2
SARERWAGDGEQF
>TRBV4-2|TRBJ2-1|TRBD2
ASSQDRGGGSSYNEQF
>TRBV30|TRBJ2-1|.
AWSSLGTGGAEQF
>TRBV12-3/TRBV12-4|TRBJ1-6|TRBD1
ASSSGTGTSPLH
>TRBV20-1|TRBJ2-5|TRBD2
SAVAGGQETQY
>TRBV29-1|TRBJ2-1|.
SGRTDNLNNEQF
>TRBV20-1|TRBJ2-7|TRBD1
SARGTGTDEQY
>TRBV2|TRBJ1-1|.
ASYIVGTEAF
>TRBV3-1|TRBJ1-6|.
ASSQGSGIHSPLH
>TRBV20-1|TRBJ2-3|TRBD2
SASGGAGDTQY
>TRBV30|TRBJ2-1|TRBD2
ACITSASYNEQF
>TRBV19|TRBJ2-1|.
ASSRGWQGGNEQF
>TRBV30|TRBJ2-6|TRBD1
ARSETGVFLGANVLT
>TRBV2|TRBJ1-1|TRBD1
ASSLQGTMNTEAF
>TRBV5-1|TRBJ2-2|.
ASSSGDTNTGELF
>TRBV24-1|TRBJ2-3|.
ATSDPEGGKADTQY
>TRBV19|TRBJ2-7|TRBD1
ASSARDRGGTYEQY
>TRBV11-1|TRBJ1-2|.
ASSPRSARRGYT
>TRBV7-9|TRBJ2-3|TRBD1
ASSKGQATDTQY
>TRBV20-1|TRBJ2-5|.
SGLGATQETQY
>TRBV3-1|TRBJ1-6|.
ASSFGRNSPLH
>TRBV5-6|TRBJ2-5|.
ASSRKNIQETQY
>TRBV19|TRBJ2-1|.
ATRDVGSLNEQF
>TRBV29-1|TRBJ2-7|.
SVEGPGRSEQY